The 13 T cell receptor beta chains listed next were all sequenced from one sample in a study of blood T cell repertoires in COVID-19. TCRdb keeps only in-frame clones here, not all; method: immunoSEQ multiplex PCR. The table has roughly 360,000 clones, 81% seen once. Input material: peripheral blood. The receptor set was obtained from a human donor with acute or convalescent COVID-19. The donor label of this sample is uncertain.

The chain has TRBV7-2 and TRBJ2-5; D possibly corresponds to TRBD2 (6 bases). CDR1 and CDR2 (germline): SGHTA, FQGNSA. The CDR3 is 13 residues long. Trimming removed 5 bases from V and 4 bases from J, with 11 bases in between. In DNA form, the CDR3 reads TGTGCCAGCAGCCTGGGACTCGGAGAGACCCAGTACTTC. Translating gives CASSLGLGETQYF.

A few counts support this clone. V gene TRBV6-5 combines with J gene TRBJ1-1; D unresolved. This CDR3 comprises 13 residues. The ends were cut back, 6 bases at V and 1 base at J, with 9 bases in the middle. CDR1 and CDR2 from the germline V gene are MNHEY and SVGAGI. Here the CDR3 reads CASRITENTEAFF. CDR3 nucleotides: TGTGCCAGCAGAATTACAGAGAACACTGAAGCTTTCTTT.

CDR3 coding DNA: TGTGCCAGCAACCCCGACAGGGGACGAGATACGCAGTATTTT. It codes for CASNPDRGRDTQYF. The gene calls are TRBV7-9 and TRBJ2-3, with 8 bases fitting TRBD1. The V gene's germline CDR1 is SEHNR and CDR2 FQNEAQ (reference sequence). This CDR3 is built from 14 residues. Trimming took 7 bases from V and 5 from J; bases not matched to a gene: 8. The full variable domain, with the rest looked up from reference TRBV7-9 and TRBJ2-3, is DTGVSQNPRHKITKRGQNVTFRCDPISEHNRLYWYRQTLGQGPEFLTYFQNEAQLEKSRLLSDRFSAERPKGSFSTLEIQRTEQGDSAMYLCASNPDRGRDTQYFGPGTRLTVL.

The V call is TRBV27, the J call TRBJ1-4; unclear D gene. CDR1 is MNHEY, CDR2 SMNVEV, per germline (reference sequence). This CDR3 spans 15 amino acids. V shed 7 bases and J shed 2 bases, with 14 bases lying between them. CDR3 bases: TGTGCCAGCAAGCGGTCGGCGGATACTAATGAAAAACTGTTTTTT. Translation gives CASKRSADTNEKLFF.

This clone has a count of ten or more. This chain links TRBV19 with TRBJ2-1, with D hard to call. Germline CDR1 reads LNHDA; CDR2 reads SQIVND (reference sequence). Deletions cut 1 base from V and 2 bases from J, with 3 bases between. CDR3 length equals 13 residues. CDR3 region: CASSIVAYNEQFF. For the CDR3, the DNA is TGTGCCAGTAGTATAGTAGCCTACAATGAGCAGTTCTTC.

The rearrangement links TRBV18 to TRBJ1-2; 8 bases align to TRBD1. CDR1 KGHSH and CDR2 LQKENI come from the germline V gene. The CDR3 loop spans 16 amino acids. Germline trimming cut 1 base from V and 5 bases from J; bases unmatched to any gene: 9. The CDR3 region is CASSPQERQGSYGYTF. The CDR3 bases are TGTGCCAGCTCACCACAGGAAAGACAGGGGAGTTATGGCTACACCTTC.

This chain joins TRBV29-1 and TRBJ2-3; 7 bases align to TRBD1. The CDR3 covers 12 residues. V trimming: 7 bases; J trimming: 1 base; junction bases outside the gene matches: 2. CDR1 and CDR2 (germline): SQVTM, ANQGSEA. DNA of the CDR3: TGCAGCGCGGGACAGCGCACAGATACGCAGTATTTT. Translated, it gives CSAGQRTDTQYF.

The V and J genes are TRBV2 and TRBJ2-7; D is perhaps TRBD2 (5 bases). The CDR3 is 13 amino acids. The germline V gene encodes CDR1 SNHLY and CDR2 FYNNEI. The ends were cut back, 7 bases at V and 4 bases at J, with 14 bases in the middle. The chain's CDR3 is CASKPDLLYEQYF. The CDR3 DNA is TGTGCCAGCAAGCCGGACTTGCTTTACGAGCAGTACTTC.

The chain uses TRBV19 and TRBJ1-5; 7 bases agree with TRBD1. Germline CDR1 reads LNHDA; CDR2 reads SQIVND (reference sequence). V was pared by 9 bases and J by 6 bases, with 5 bases of the junction left unmatched. The CDR3 runs to 12 residues. The CDR3 DNA reads TGTGCCAGCCGACAGGGTGGTCAGCCCCAGCATTTT. This gives the protein CASRQGGQPQHF.

The CDR3 region is CASNNRGGYEQYF. For the CDR3, the DNA is TGTGCCAGCAACAACAGGGGAGGTTACGAGCAGTACTTC. The chain employs TRBV5-4 and TRBJ2-7, with D possibly being TRBD1 (7 bases). CDR3 length: 13 residues. Germline V gene sequence: CDR1 SGHNT, CDR2 YYREEE (reference sequence). The germline V and J ends were trimmed by 6 bases and 4 bases, with 14 bases remaining between them.

The rearrangement joins TRBV6-5 to TRBJ1-5; D not resolved. Trimming removed 8 bases at V and 0 bases at J, with 11 bases between. The CDR3 runs 14 residues. Per germline, CDR1 MNHEY and CDR2 SVGAGI. Here the CDR3 DNA reads TGTGCCAGCCTGTTGGTCTATAGCAATCAGCCCCAGCATTTT. Its protein product is CASLLVYSNQPQHF.

The V and J genes are TRBV4-1 and TRBJ2-1; 12 bases line up with TRBD2. Germline V gene lookup returns CDR1 MGHRA and CDR2 YSYEKL. This CDR3 is 17 amino acids long. Trimming at V came to 5 bases and at J to 7 bases, leaving 12 bases not matched to a gene. The CDR3 bases are TGCGCCAGCAGCACCCGACTAGCGGGGGACCCTAGGAATGAGCAGTTCTTC. It is translated as CASSTRLAGDPRNEQFF.

This clone has more than one count but fewer than ten. The rearrangement joins TRBV19 to TRBJ1-1; D ambiguous. Per the germline V gene, CDR1 is LNHDA and CDR2 is SQIVND (reference sequence). This CDR3 contains 14 residues. V lost 3 bases and J 1 base, leaving 9 bases between the germline ends. CDR3 amino acids: CASSMNPGNTEAFF. CDR3 in DNA: TGTGCCAGTAGTATGAATCCGGGGAACACTGAAGCTTTCTTT.